This record concerns one T cell receptor (beta chain) sequence. Its matching antigen is unknown. The CDR3 is 14 amino acids. Germline CDR1 reads LGHNA; CDR2 reads YSLEER. The V end lost 0 bases, the J end lost 4 bases, and 7 bases lay between the germline ends. Measured with immunoSEQ multiplex PCR; TCRdb has only the in-frame clones, and not every one. The profile covers about 72,000 clones, with about 90% appearing a single time and around 6.1% taken by the ten largest. This sample is drawn from a study of OX40 agonist ivuxolimab in advanced cancers. Study-level results: Partial responders at 0.1-3.0 mg/kg showed near-lowest clonal expansion.

The sequence was collected from an adult with an advanced solid tumor such as melanoma, head and neck, liver or kidney cancer. The rearrangement links TRBV4-3 to TRBJ1-5; no reliable D call. This specimen consisted of CD4+ or CD8+ T cells sorted from blood, obtained in a trial of the OX40 agonist ivuxolimab. In nucleotides, the CDR3 is TGCGCCAGCAGCCAAGAAAACGGGAATCAGCCCCAGCATTTT. Amino acid sequence: CASSQENGNQPQHF.